The rows below give T cell receptor beta chains drawn from one sample of a study of OX40 agonist ivuxolimab in advanced cancers. TCRdb keeps only in-frame clones here, not all; method: immunoSEQ multiplex PCR. The sample includes tens of thousands of clones, 65% to 80% of them seen just once. Source: CD4+ or CD8+ T cells sorted from blood, taken in a trial of the OX40 agonist ivuxolimab. These receptors all stem from an adult with an advanced solid tumor such as melanoma, head and neck, liver or kidney cancer. The CDR3 runs from the conserved cysteine through the conserved F or W. Fields, in order: CDR3 length, D gene, J gene, V gene, clone size, CDR3 protein, CDR3 DNA. D genes are given only for firm matches. Not all rows give a size; the values are once, few, many and, for expanded clones, a class.

>14|TRBD1|TRBJ2-7|TRBV28|NA
CASIPGTGGYEQYF
TGTGCCAGCATCCCCGGGACAGGGGGGTACGAGCAGTACTTC
>18|TRBD1|TRBJ1-1|TRBV18|NA
CASSPPSGTGGIGTEAFF
TGTGCCAGCTCACCACCCTCCGGGACAGGGGGAATCGGCACTGAAGCTTTCTTT
>13|NA|TRBJ1-2|TRBV14|NA
CASSQDRGYGYTF
TGTGCCAGCAGCCAAGACAGAGGCTATGGCTACACCTTC
>16|NA|TRBJ2-1|TRBV18|NA
CASSPVLGSSYNEQFF
TGTGCCAGCTCACCAGTTCTCGGGAGCTCCTACAATGAGCAGTTCTTC
>15|TRBD2|TRBJ2-1|TRBV15|NA
CATSRWTSQSDEQFF
TGTGCCACCAGCAGGTGGACTAGTCAGTCGGATGAGCAGTTCTTC
>14|NA|TRBJ1-1|TRBV16|NA
CASSQLHWGTEAFF
TGTGCCAGCAGCCAATTACACTGGGGCACTGAAGCTTTCTTT
>17|NA|TRBJ1-3|TRBV15|few
CATSPWTSPSSGNTIYF
TGTGCCACCAGCCCGTGGACATCCCCTAGCTCTGGAAACACCATATATTTT
>14|NA|TRBJ1-5|TRBV27|NA
CASSSRSGNQPQHF
TGTGCCAGCAGTTCCCGCAGCGGCAATCAGCCCCAGCATTTT
>12|NA|TRBJ2-3|TRBV6-5|NA
CASGGFTDTQYF
TGTGCCAGCGGCGGATTCACAGATACGCAGTATTTT
>17|NA|TRBJ2-2|TRBV4-3|NA
CASSQDPAGSNTGELFF
TGCGCCAGCAGCCAAGATCCGGCAGGGTCCAACACCGGGGAGCTGTTTTTT
>14|TRBD1|TRBJ1-2|TRBV6-6|NA
CASSPGQGNYGYTF
TGTGCCAGCAGTCCGGGACAGGGAAATTATGGCTACACCTTC
>11|NA|TRBJ2-1|TRBV20-1|NA
CSASRYSVEFF
TGCAGTGCTTCACGTTACTCCGTGGAGTTCTTC
>14|TRBD2|TRBJ2-7|TRBV10-2|NA
CASRALAYRYEQYF
TGCGCCAGCAGGGCACTAGCGTATCGGTACGAGCAGTACTTC
>16|TRBD1|TRBJ2-4|TRBV2|NA
CASREQGKGNLNIQYF
TGTGCCAGCAGGGAACAGGGGAAGGGAAATTTGAACATTCAGTACTTC
>16|TRBD2|TRBJ2-3|TRBV9|NA
CASSVGSGRAGDTQYF
TGTGCCAGCAGCGTAGGGAGCGGGAGGGCCGGAGATACGCAGTATTTT
>15|NA|TRBJ2-3|TRBV18|NA
CASSLRQTETDTQYF
TGTGCCAGCTCACTCCGGCAGACAGAGACAGATACGCAGTATTTT
>18|TRBD2|TRBJ2-1|TRBV7-8|once
CASSLALLAGGLGNEQFF
TGTGCCAGCAGCTTAGCTTTGTTAGCGGGGGGATTGGGCAATGAGCAGTTCTTC
>13|NA|TRBJ1-1|TRBV11-2|once
CASSSRVVGKAFF
TGTGCCAGCAGCTCAAGGGTAGTGGGAAAAGCTTTCTTT
>15|TRBD1|TRBJ2-7|TRBV19|NA
CASSIPGQGGDEQYF
TGTGCCAGTAGTATACCCGGACAGGGTGGCGACGAGCAGTACTTC
>13|NA|TRBJ1-2|TRBV7-2|NA
CASSLQPNYGYTF
TGTGCCAGCAGCTTACAGCCTAACTATGGCTACACCTTC
>15|NA|TRBJ2-5|TRBV2|once
CASSEAGQPEETQYF
TGTGCCAGCAGTGAAGCAGGACAGCCTGAAGAGACCCAGTACTTC
>11|NA|TRBJ2-5|TRBV28|NA
CASSRLETQYF
TGTGCCAGCAGTCGCTTAGAGACCCAGTACTTC
>15|TRBD1|TRBJ1-2|TRBV11-2|NA
CASSRNQGANYGYTF
TGTGCCAGCAGCCGTAATCAGGGGGCTAACTATGGCTACACCTTC
>15|TRBD2|TRBJ2-7|TRBV7-2|NA
CASRGLTSGAYEQYF
TGTGCCAGCAGGGGATTGACTAGCGGGGCCTACGAGCAGTACTTC
>11|NA|TRBJ2-1|TRBV4-3|NA
CASRGYNEQFF
TGCGCCAGCAGAGGCTACAATGAGCAGTTCTTC
>12|NA|TRBJ2-5|TRBV5-4|few
CASSWRGETQYF
TGTGCCAGCAGCTGGAGGGGGGAGACCCAGTACTTC
>15|NA|TRBJ1-1|TRBV28|NA
CASSLVAGWNTEAFF
TGTGCCAGCAGTTTAGTGGCAGGCTGGAACACTGAAGCTTTCTTT
>14|NA|TRBJ2-3|TRBV7-9|NA
CASSLSLPGDTQYF
TGTGCCAGCAGCTTATCTCTCCCGGGGGATACGCAGTATTTT